This T cell receptor (beta chain) originates from a study of blood T cell repertoires in COVID-19. This CDR3 comprises 13 residues. Germline-derived CDR1 and CDR2 are MNHEY and SVGAGI. The V and J ends lost 2 bases and 5 bases respectively, with 9 bases between them. Per the authors' pipeline: Reference gene primer amplification in the assay estimated nucleated cell counts. Method: immunoSEQ multiplex PCR; TCRdb's copy keeps in-frame clones and lacks some. Clone size and V and J calls were adopted from that table, with D and trimming inferred from the DNA. This sample carries over 600,000 clones, more than 80% of them seen once, and the ten largest clones take over 0.2%.

The origin of this receptor is a young woman with acute or convalescent COVID-19. The chain combines TRBV6-5 with TRBJ1-2, with D maybe TRBD1 (6 bases). What was sequenced was peripheral blood. In DNA form, the CDR3 reads TGTGCCAGCAGTTACAGGGGACAATATGGCTACACCTTC. Translation gives CASSYRGQYGYTF.